This is a list of T cell receptor beta chains from one sample in a study of T cell responses to AZD1222 COVID-19 vaccine. TCRdb keeps only in-frame clones here, not all; method: immunoSEQ multiplex PCR. The data contain approximately 85,000 clones, roughly nine tenths of them seen just once; the ten biggest clones take up 7%. The sequencing used peripheral blood, collected on day 0 of AZD1222 vaccination. These receptors all come from an adult in good health. CDR3s include the opening cysteine and the closing phenylalanine or tryptophan. Fields, in order: V gene, J gene, clone size, D gene, CDR3 DNA, CDR3 protein. A D gene is named only where the DNA matches it firmly. Size tells how often a clone was seen (once, few, many) or the class of an expanded clone, and some rows leave it out.

V gene: TRBV7-2
J gene: TRBJ1-5
clone size: few
D gene: .
CDR3 DNA: TGTGCCAGCAGCTTAGACAGGGCGAGGCAGCCCCAGCATTTT
CDR3 protein: CASSLDRARQPQHF

V gene: TRBV5-1
J gene: TRBJ1-2
clone size: .
D gene: .
CDR3 DNA: TGCGCCAGCAGCTTGGAAGGGTCCCCAGGGGGCTACACCTTC
CDR3 protein: CASSLEGSPGGYTF

V gene: TRBV5-8
J gene: TRBJ2-7
clone size: .
D gene: .
CDR3 DNA: TGTGCCAGCAGCTTGGGAGGTTACGAGCAGTACTTC
CDR3 protein: CASSLGGYEQYF

V gene: TRBV18
J gene: TRBJ1-1
clone size: .
D gene: .
CDR3 DNA: TGTGCCAGCTCACCCCCTGCCGGGACTGAAGCTTTCTTT
CDR3 protein: CASSPPAGTEAFF

V gene: TRBV6-6
J gene: TRBJ1-2
clone size: .
D gene: .
CDR3 DNA: TGTGCCAGCAGGCCCGGACAGAGCTATGGCTACACCTTC
CDR3 protein: CASRPGQSYGYTF

V gene: TRBV5-8
J gene: TRBJ2-1
clone size: .
D gene: .
CDR3 DNA: TGTGCCAGCAGCCCCCGGTCGGGTGAGCAGTTCTTC
CDR3 protein: CASSPRSGEQFF

V gene: TRBV5-1
J gene: TRBJ1-2
clone size: .
D gene: .
CDR3 DNA: TGCGCCAGCAGCTTGGGAATCAATTCGGGTGGCTACACCTTC
CDR3 protein: CASSLGINSGGYTF

V gene: TRBV7-9
J gene: TRBJ1-2
clone size: .
D gene: .
CDR3 DNA: TGTGCCAGCAGCTCGACCGGGGATCGTCCCTCGGGCTACACCTTC
CDR3 protein: CASSSTGDRPSGYTF

V gene: TRBV5-3
J gene: TRBJ2-3
clone size: .
D gene: TRBD2
CDR3 DNA: TGTGCCAGAAGTGTAGGGGGACTAGCGGGGGCCGAGGAAGATACGCAGTATTTT
CDR3 protein: CARSVGGLAGAEEDTQYF

V gene: TRBV10-3
J gene: TRBJ2-7
clone size: .
D gene: TRBD2
CDR3 DNA: TGTGCCATCAGTGGGACTAGCGGGGGCCGGGACGAGCAGTACTTC
CDR3 protein: CAISGTSGGRDEQYF

V gene: TRBV4-1
J gene: TRBJ2-7
clone size: .
D gene: .
CDR3 DNA: TGCGCCAGCAGTCCAGGGTCCCCCTACGAGCAGTACTTC
CDR3 protein: CASSPGSPYEQYF

V gene: TRBV7-9
J gene: TRBJ1-5
clone size: .
D gene: .
CDR3 DNA: TGTGCCAGCAGTTCGGACAGCAACAATCAGCCCCAGCATTTT
CDR3 protein: CASSSDSNNQPQHF

V gene: TRBV14
J gene: TRBJ2-7
clone size: .
D gene: .
CDR3 DNA: TGTGCCACCCAAGCGGGCCCCTCCTACGAGCAGTACTTC
CDR3 protein: CATQAGPSYEQYF

V gene: TRBV3-1/TRBV3-2
J gene: TRBJ2-3
clone size: .
D gene: .
CDR3 DNA: TGTGCCAGCAGCCCGTGGGGTTCTAGCACAGATACGCAGTATTTT
CDR3 protein: CASSPWGSSTDTQYF

V gene: TRBV7-2
J gene: TRBJ1-5
clone size: .
D gene: .
CDR3 DNA: TGTGCCAGCAGCTTGCCAGGAAGCCACAATCAGCCCCAGCATTTT
CDR3 protein: CASSLPGSHNQPQHF

V gene: TRBV5-1
J gene: TRBJ1-6
clone size: .
D gene: .
CDR3 DNA: TGCGCCAGCAGCTTGTCCCCAGCGGGGGCAAACTATAATTCACCCCTCCACTTT
CDR3 protein: CASSLSPAGANYNSPLHF

V gene: TRBV10-3
J gene: TRBJ1-1
clone size: .
D gene: .
CDR3 DNA: TGTGCCAGTAAACAGGGTGGGAGCACTGAAGCTTTCTTT
CDR3 protein: CASKQGGSTEAFF

V gene: TRBV27
J gene: TRBJ1-5
clone size: .
D gene: .
CDR3 DNA: TGTGCCAGCAGTTTGAGACCCGTGGGGGGGTATAGCAATCAGCCCCAGCATTTT
CDR3 protein: CASSLRPVGGYSNQPQHF

V gene: TRBV4-2
J gene: TRBJ1-1
clone size: few
D gene: .
CDR3 DNA: TGTGCCAGCAGCCAAGGGCCCAACACTGAAGCTTTCTTT
CDR3 protein: CASSQGPNTEAFF

V gene: TRBV19
J gene: TRBJ1-6
clone size: .
D gene: .
CDR3 DNA: TGTGCCAGTAGTATCCTCCCACGAGGTGATTCACCCCTCCACTTT
CDR3 protein: CASSILPRGDSPLHF

V gene: TRBV28
J gene: TRBJ1-2
clone size: .
D gene: .
CDR3 DNA: TGTGCCAGCAGTTTTGACTATGGCTACACCTTC
CDR3 protein: CASSFDYGYTF

V gene: TRBV5-1
J gene: TRBJ1-5
clone size: once
D gene: TRBD1
CDR3 DNA: TGCGCCAGCAGCTTGGGGACAGGGGTGAGCCAGCCCCAGCATTTT
CDR3 protein: CASSLGTGVSQPQHF

V gene: TRBV6-2/TRBV6-3
J gene: TRBJ2-7
clone size: .
D gene: .
CDR3 DNA: TGTGCCAGCAGTTATCCGATGGGGTCGGGCTCCTACGAGCAGTACTTC
CDR3 protein: CASSYPMGSGSYEQYF

V gene: TRBV19
J gene: TRBJ2-7
clone size: .
D gene: TRBD1
CDR3 DNA: TGTGCCAGTAGTGCACGACAGGGGGGGTACGAGCAGTACTTC
CDR3 protein: CASSARQGGYEQYF

V gene: TRBV10-2
J gene: TRBJ1-1
clone size: .
D gene: .
CDR3 DNA: TGCGCCAGCAGGGGCGAAAGAAACACTGAAGCTTTCTTT
CDR3 protein: CASRGERNTEAFF

V gene: TRBV5-1
J gene: TRBJ2-1
clone size: .
D gene: .
CDR3 DNA: TGCGCCAGCAGCTTGGACATGGTAAATGAGCAGTTCTTC
CDR3 protein: CASSLDMVNEQFF

V gene: TRBV28
J gene: TRBJ1-1
clone size: .
D gene: TRBD1
CDR3 DNA: TGTGCCAGCAGACCCTGGACAGGGGCAGCGAACACTGAAGCTTTCTTT
CDR3 protein: CASRPWTGAANTEAFF

V gene: TRBV6-4
J gene: TRBJ2-6
clone size: .
D gene: TRBD1
CDR3 DNA: TGTGCCAGCAGTCCCCGGGACAGGGGTTCTGGGGCCAACGTCCTGACTTTC
CDR3 protein: CASSPRDRGSGANVLTF

V gene: TRBV2
J gene: TRBJ2-1
clone size: .
D gene: TRBD1
CDR3 DNA: TGTGCCAGCAGGGGACAGGGGGGCAATGAGCAGTTCTTC
CDR3 protein: CASRGQGGNEQFF

V gene: TRBV6-2/TRBV6-3
J gene: TRBJ1-2
clone size: once
D gene: .
CDR3 DNA: TGTGCCAGCACCCCGCGGGCTTCTAACTATGGCTACACCTTC
CDR3 protein: CASTPRASNYGYTF

V gene: TRBV29-1
J gene: TRBJ1-2
clone size: .
D gene: .
CDR3 DNA: TGCAGCGTTGGGATCGGGGATGGCTACACCTTC
CDR3 protein: CSVGIGDGYTF